A selection of T cell receptor beta chains follows, all from one sample in a study of radiation and T cells in renal cell carcinoma. Some clones are missing from TCRdb's copy, which holds only in-frame ones; the method was immunoSEQ multiplex PCR. The sample contains some 95,000 clones, 80% to 90% of which appear only once. The specimen comprised blood, sampled from a patient whose treatment included radiotherapy and nephrectomy. These receptors were taken from a man aged 45-60 years with renal cell carcinoma. Each CDR3 is given with its conserved first and last residue. A D gene is named only where the DNA matches it firmly. Clone size is stated in some rows and not others, as once, few, many or a class when expanded.

size	D	J	V	DNA	CDR3
few	NA	TRBJ1-4	TRBV6-5	TGTGCCAGCAGTTACATGGGTACTAATGAAAAACTGTTTTTT	CASSYMGTNEKLFF
NA	NA	TRBJ2-7	TRBV11-2	TGTGCCAGCAGCTTAGGCAAAGTAAGCTCCTACGAGCAGTACTTC	CASSLGKVSSYEQYF
NA	NA	TRBJ2-5	TRBV18	TGTGCCAGCTCACCGCCCCAAGAGACCCAGTACTTC	CASSPPQETQYF
NA	TRBD2	TRBJ2-1	TRBV19	TGTGCCAGTAGTATAGATCTCGGGCGGGGGGTTGAGCAGTTCTTC	CASSIDLGRGVEQFF
NA	NA	TRBJ1-3	TRBV28	TGTGCCAGCAGTGCGCCCGAGGGGCTGGGTGGAAACACCATATATTTT	CASSAPEGLGGNTIYF
NA	TRBD1	TRBJ2-2	TRBV5-1	TGCGCCAGCAGCTCCGGACAGGGGGACAACACCGGGGAGCTGTTTTTT	CASSSGQGDNTGELFF
NA	TRBD1	TRBJ2-3	TRBV6-5	TGTGCCAGCAGTTACTCGACAGGGGGCCAAGATACGCAGTATTTT	CASSYSTGGQDTQYF
NA	NA	TRBJ1-1	TRBV11-2	TGTGCCAGCAGCGGGGCCAGGGTATACGGCACTGAAGCTTTCTTT	CASSGARVYGTEAFF
NA	TRBD1	TRBJ2-7	TRBV25-1	TGTGCCAGCAGCCGCCGTGACAGGGAAACCTACGAGCAGTACTTC	CASSRRDRETYEQYF
NA	NA	TRBJ2-1	TRBV2	TGTGCCGGCGGGACTCCGGGCCGCAATGAGCAGTTCTTC	CAGGTPGRNEQFF
NA	NA	TRBJ1-1	TRBV12-5	TGTGCTAGTGGTTTGAATTGGAACACTGAAGCTTTCTTT	CASGLNWNTEAFF
NA	NA	TRBJ1-2	TRBV7-2	TGTGCCAGCAGGGTGGGGTATGGCTACACCTTC	CASRVGYGYTF
NA	NA	TRBJ2-3	TRBV27	TGTGCCAGCAGTCCCGGGGAACTGCCGACAGGTTCCGTCACAGATACGCAGTATTTT	CASSPGELPTGSVTDTQYF
once	TRBD2	TRBJ2-2	TRBV2	TGTGCCAGCAGGGAGGGAGGGTTGAACACCGGGGAGCTGTTTTTT	CASREGGLNTGELFF
NA	TRBD2	TRBJ2-3	TRBV6-5	TGTGCCAGCAGTTATTTCTCCGCGGGAGTGACAGATACGCAGTATTTT	CASSYFSAGVTDTQYF
NA	NA	TRBJ2-2	TRBV2	TGTGCCAGCAGTGATGTGGGGCCTGAGAACACCGGGGAGCTGTTTTTT	CASSDVGPENTGELFF
once	NA	TRBJ2-7	TRBV5-5	TGTGCCAGCAGCCTGGGGCAGAGCTCCTACGAGCAGTACTTC	CASSLGQSSYEQYF
NA	NA	TRBJ2-7	TRBV18	TGTGCCAGCTCCCCGACTCGAGACTACGAGCAGTACTTC	CASSPTRDYEQYF